This T cell receptor beta chain was obtained from a study of human thymus T cells. The CDR3 length is 21 residues. J lost 2 bases, V lost 5 bases, and 21 bases had no gene match. CDR1 MNHEY and CDR2 SMNVEV come from the germline V gene (reference sequence). Resections were taken during corrective heart surgery, and the thymus tissue came from these. Method: immunoSEQ multiplex PCR; TCRdb's copy keeps in-frame clones and lacks some. The sample shows about 78,000 clones, roughly 96% of them seen only once. The sequencing input was thymus tissue. The gene calls are TRBV27 and TRBJ1-3, with 10 bases identical to TRBD1. This receptor was taken from a boy under two years old with a congenital heart defect but otherwise immunologically healthy. This CDR3 is CASSPVSGQGLIKGAGNTIYF. CDR3 nucleotide sequence: TGTGCCAGCAGTCCCGTATCGGGACAGGGGTTAATAAAAGGGGCTGGAAACACCATATATTTT.